This T cell receptor (beta chain) was captured by sequencing in a study of cytomegalovirus exposure and HLA in healthy donors. General study points: As was reported, the classifier diagnosed cytomegalovirus status with high specificity and sensitivity. As confirmed in vitro, three CMV-associated chains were specific for CMV antigens.

With regard to this clone: What it recognizes is unknown.

Likely unrecorded immune exposures existed in these nominally healthy donors. Primers included in the PCR were 60 Vbeta and 13 Jbeta primers. Per the original methods: Approximately 12 million of the 80 million or so unique TCR beta chains counted in a later analysis were shared. Using immunoSEQ multiplex PCR, the repertoire was profiled, and TCRdb retains in-frame clones only, with some absent. V, J and clone size are taken as reported in that table, and D and trimming were inferred from the DNA itself. The specimen's table records some 120,000 clones. Sequences were obtained from PBMCs. This TCR derives from a man aged 18 to 29 in good health and CMV-seronegative.

The CDR3 sequence is CASSVVAGVPVDTQYF. The DNA for the CDR3 is TGTGCCAGCAGCGTAGTAGCGGGAGTTCCGGTGGATACGCAGTATTTT. The chain combines TRBV9 with TRBJ2-3, with 9 bases lining up with TRBD2. Germline CDR1 is SGDLS and CDR2 is YYNGEE. Losses at the gene ends were 0 bases for V and 6 bases for J; bases not matched to a gene: 8. The CDR3 is 16 amino acids.